Below, one T cell receptor (beta chain) is given with its context. This sample was included in a study of shared clonotypes between healthy human individuals. Clones were sequenced by immunoSEQ multiplex PCR, and TCRdb holds only the in-frame ones, with some missing. The sample lists under 300,000 clones; about 69% were seen once. All participating donors were Caucasian adults from Nashville, Tennessee. CD4+ cells were split into CD45RA+ naive and CD45RA-negative memory subsets. The sequenced sample was memory CD4+ T cells sorted from blood. Subset described: CD45RA-negative fraction. This receptor was identified in a young man in good health.

CDR3 in DNA: TGTGCCAGCAGGGTCTCAACCGGGACAGGGGGTCGCTACGAGCAGTACTTC. This encodes CASRVSTGTGGRYEQYF. The rearrangement joins TRBV5-8 to TRBJ2-7; 11 bases map to TRBD1. The V gene end was trimmed by 5 bases and the J gene end by 3 bases; junction bases not matched to a gene: 13. CDR3 length: 17 amino acids. Germline CDR1 is SGHTS and CDR2 is YDEGEE. Combining the CDR3 with reference TRBV5-8 and TRBJ2-7 gives the whole variable domain EAGVTQSPTHLIKTRGQQATLRCSPISGHTSVYWYQQALGLGLQFLLWYDEGEERNRGNFPPRFSGRQFPNYSSELNVNALELEDSALYLCASRVSTGTGGRYEQYFGPGTRLTVT.